This T cell receptor beta chain stems from a study of T cells in Graves' hyperthyroidism and ophthalmopathy. Duration under 3 months, a NOSPECS grade of at least 4, and a Clinical Activity Score of at least 3 characterized the ophthalmopathy patients. Amplification yielded TCR beta CDR3 regions, with RNA transcripts as the source. TCR CDR3 underwent first-round RT-PCR with the HTBI primer set. Each CDR3 protein gets one entry after TCRdb re-called the multiplex PCR reads with MiXCR. The table lists fewer than 350,000 distinct CDR3 sequences, less than 20% of them singletons. This CDR3 is 13 amino acids long. V gave up 5 bases and J gave up 3 bases, with 10 bases separating them. Germline lookup yields CDR1 SGHAT and CDR2 FQNNGV. This clonotype occurred many times. Its target is unknown. Study findings and constraints: Blood also showed most of the thyroid clonotypes that were expanded above 0.001. Onset of ophthalmopathy came a median 6.5 months after the model predicted it.

The TCR sequence derives from a middle-aged woman with Graves' ophthalmopathy. The V and J genes are TRBV11-2 and TRBJ1-2; D not resolved. The source material was blood. The CDR3: CASSHPTDYGYTF. The CDR3 DNA reads TGTGCCAGCAGCCACCCGACGGACTATGGCTACACCTTC. Drawing the rest from reference TRBV11-2 and TRBJ1-2, the complete variable domain is EAGVAQSPRYKIIEKRQSVAFWCNPISGHATLYWYQQILGQGPKLLIQFQNNGVVDDSQLPKDRFSAERLKGVDSTLKIQPAKLEDSAVYLCASSHPTDYGYTFGSGTRLTVV.